This T cell receptor (beta chain) was recorded in a study of cytomegalovirus exposure and HLA in healthy donors (TCRdb year 2017). A note on the overall study: An earlier analysis of several hundred of the donors reported more than 250 Gb of sequence data and some 120 million unique TCR beta sequences from some 180 million T cells. About 330 gigabases of sequencing data and around 85 million unique TCR sequences made up an early release that covered 500 to 700 HLA-typed donors. The genetic ancestry cluster associated with self-reported Caucasian donors included about four fifths of the approximately 410 genotyped donors. The study was designed to test whether signatures of past pathogen exposure could be identified by cataloging public T cell receptors. Using immunosequencing, the study profiled T cell repertoires from fewer than 850 subjects and related those repertoires to cytomegalovirus serostatus. Besides the first cohort of 666 subjects, a separate validation cohort made up of roughly 120 different subjects was used. To predict cytomegalovirus infection status, the study brought together high-throughput TCR immunosequencing, statistical association of individual TCRs with disease status, and machine learning. To study patterns of TCR occurrence, a later analysis re-analyzed previously published TCR beta repertoires from more than 550 donors and added high-resolution HLA genotyping. In the later analysis, no new phenotypic data were used to find candidate immune exposures; instead, reliance was placed on TCR beta sequences and their occurrence across donors. An earlier analysis of around 540 of the donors applied high-throughput TCR beta sequencing to assess whether each TCR beta V gene segment acted as functional or pseudogenic. Donor age, sex, ethnicity and CMV serostatus were compiled alongside the repertoire data. In a later genetic analysis, genome-wide SNP genotypes for about 60% of the 666 donors were used, and that subset was treated as a discovery cohort. Every discovery cohort repertoire had been produced on one sequencing platform. Class I and class II HLA loci were covered by the typing at four-digit resolution. Typing coverage varied by locus: about 629-630 donors for A, B, C, DRB1 and DQB1; approximately 520 for DQA1; 606 for DPA1; roughly 450 for DPB1. Because of strong linkage in the cohort, a few DR-DQ haplotypes were treated as single units for association and clustering. Across about 370 genotyped donors of the cohort, an average of roughly 200,000 unique TCR beta nucleotide sequences per donor were sequenced, and 15% to 20% of those sequences were non-productive. Summary of the overall study and its limitations: HLA typing was unavailable for some donors at each locus, so association tests used only the typed subset. A further reported finding was that TCR beta sequences accurately predicted the HLA-A and HLA-B alleles for most subjects in the first cohort. A later analysis found that HLA-associated TCR beta chains were more clonally expanded and had lower generation probabilities than equally common non-associated chains. Linkage disequilibrium might explain the correlated functional status among segregating V segments, but an unknown experimental factor could not be ruled out. In a later analysis, the rate of TCR association differed among HLA loci, with DRB1 alleles having the most associated TCRs and HLA-C alleles having the fewest. The classifier was reported to diagnose cytomegalovirus status with high specificity and sensitivity in both the original and validation cohorts. Broadly in line with IMGT annotations, most TCR beta V segments showed up in productive rearrangements about 87% or about 30% of the time in an earlier analysis of around 600 of the donors. Several of the top co-occurrence clusters appeared to be linked to parvovirus B19, influenza, CMV and Epstein-Barr virus, according to a later analysis. It was suggested by the authors that the approach could potentially be generalized to other disease states and immunological phenotypes. In a later genetic analysis, fewer N-insertions in productive TCRs were reported among donors in an Asian-associated ancestry cluster than the roughly 640-donor mean. At a false discovery rate of 0.05, a later analysis linked some 17,000 TCR beta sequences to specific HLA alleles. In this cohort, only TCR beta chains were sequenced, and detectable features were limited by the absence of alpha or paired-chain data. In a later genetic analysis, a missense DCLRE1C variant was associated with V-gene and J-gene trimming of TCR beta chains, and the association was replicated in an independent cohort. When HLA alleles, especially DR and DQ, strongly co-occurred, attributing TCR associations to individual alleles was difficult. Most CMV-associated TCR beta chains appeared to be HLA-restricted in a later analysis, and the HLA associations seemed to be driven largely by CMV exposure. Across donors, most TCR sequences were observed very rarely, whereas some public TCRs were present in many individuals. A group of highly shared sequence variants was considered likely to be a technical artifact of the sequencing pipeline. A few of the identified cytomegalovirus-associated TCR beta chains were confirmed in vitro to be specific for cytomegalovirus antigens. Presence/absence analyses assumed roughly uniform sequencing depth across donors, an assumption that may not hold. For the cohort, immune exposure information was limited to CMV serostatus. About 15 rarely observed V segments, including chromosome 9 orphons, were excluded from the earlier analysis of some 590 of the donors because counts were too low. The study listed 170 or so TCR beta chains as associated with cytomegalovirus.

Library prep was done by the immunoSEQ multiplex PCR assay. For the multiplex PCR, a mixture combining 60 forward primers for TCR Vbeta segments and 13 reverse primers for TCR Jbeta segments was used. The CDR3 region of rearranged TCR beta genes was amplified from genomic DNA by a multiplex PCR assay. The Illumina HiSeq System was used to sequence the amplified TCR beta libraries as 87-base-pair reads. The study's own analysis went as follows. A later analysis tallied roughly 80 million unique TCR beta chains across the approximately 670 repertoires, and some 10 million of those chains were shared by two or more donors. Raw reads were error-corrected and collapsed into unique sequences by a nearest-neighbor algorithm in which closely related sequences were merged to remove PCR and sequencing errors. Alignment of CDR3 sequences to IMGT reference sequences was used to assign V, D and J gene segments. For a sequence to be retained, a match of at least six nucleotides was required to both a V gene segment and a J gene segment. Rearrangements were classified as productive when the CDR3 lacked stop codons and remained in frame with V and J, and all other rearrangements were classified as non-productive. Following IMGT convention, CDR3 was defined as the stretch from the second conserved V-encoded cysteine to the conserved J-encoded phenylalanine. In an earlier analysis of more than 550 of the donors, sequences lacking an unambiguous match to a single V gene segment were excluded. An earlier analysis of 587 of the donors classified V segments as functional when productive rearrangements were above 56.7% and as segregating when the standard deviation between donors was above 5%. A statistical classification framework was built to diagnose cytomegalovirus status from the catalog of TCR beta chain sequences. In a later analysis, V and J genes were assigned by comparing TCR nucleotide sequences against IMGT/GENE-DB human TR gene sequences. Using the TCRdist pipeline, a later analysis assigned CDR3 sequences along with most-parsimonious VDJ recombination scenarios. In a later analysis, every TCR beta chain was defined by the combination of its CDR3 amino acid sequence and its V-gene family, and reads without a unique V-gene family were dropped. As a way to deal with suspected cross-contamination and a sequencing artifact, a later analysis dropped over 550 nucleotide sequences that were highly shared and had low generation probability. In a later analysis, a clonal expansion index was calculated for each public chain from normalized within-repertoire ranks of inferred template counts. Generation probabilities in a later analysis came from a VDJ recombination model fitted to out-of-frame rearrangements, and those results were checked against IGoR. In a later analysis, TCR-TCR, TCR-HLA and TCR-CMV co-occurrence was scored with hypergeometric tests, and a repertoire-size bias correction was applied to TCR pairs. A later analysis estimated false discovery rates by permuting HLA or CMV assignments 20 times. In a later analysis, co-occurring TCRs were grouped using DBSCAN, and TCRdist sequence similarity was added for clustering within HLA-allele-positive subsets. Repertoires with fewer than 30,000 or more than 120,000 public chains, plus five repertoires with anomalous nucleotide sharing, were excluded from co-occurrence clustering. TCRdb carries this immuneACCESS record with in-frame sequences only. Its versions omit some clonotypes, under half of them owing to an unresolved V gene in the studies checked, with the rest unexplained. V, J and clone size reflect that table, while D and trimming were determined from the DNA. Present in this sample are around 200,000 clones, approximately 81% of which were seen just once. The top ten clones comprise around 4% of the sample.

The cohort comprised under 700 healthy bone marrow donors. Cohort members were all nominally healthy when sampled, although unrecorded immune exposures were likely present. The donor was CMV seronegative and was included in the group of over 300 seronegative cohort members. A peripheral blood sample was provided by each donor, and peripheral blood mononuclear cells were used for TCR beta sequencing. The Qiagen DNeasy Blood Extraction Kit was used to extract genomic DNA from the blood cell samples. As concerns this clone: Its antigen remains unidentified. Per-nucleotide qualities are absent, and no much larger clonotype sits a single base away.

Source material: PBMCs. The sequence was collected from a man aged 50 to 60 in good health and CMV-seronegative.

In nucleotides, the sequence is TGCGCCAGCACCCCGGGACACCCTTTTTCGAACACTGAAGCTTTCTTT. The encoded protein is CASTPGHPFSNTEAFF. The chain joins TRBV5-1 to TRBJ1-1, and the D gene may be TRBD1, 6 bases matching. CDR3 length: 16 amino acids, cysteine to phenylalanine. Only CDR3 DNA remains: 48 bases, in frame from the first base. V is shortened by 6 bases, J by 1 base, and the region joining them spans 19 bases. CDR1 and CDR2, per the germline V gene, are SGHRS and YFSETQ.